This T cell receptor beta chain came from a study of blood T cell repertoires in COVID-19. Study as a whole: Samples representing acute and convalescent COVID-19 were sourced from the United States, Italy and Spain.

J was trimmed by 1 base and V by 10 bases; bases with no gene match: 5. CDR3 length: 13 amino acids. From germline, CDR1 is LNHDA and CDR2 SQIVND (reference sequence). Using immunoSEQ multiplex PCR, the repertoire was profiled, and TCRdb retains in-frame clones only, with some absent. In the table there are about 100,000 clones, roughly 92% of which are singletons. Enrollment of patients from Seattle took place during active infection, with longitudinal follow-up. This clone was recorded once. The sequenced material came from peripheral blood. The genes are TRBV19 and TRBJ1-1; 8 bases fit TRBD1. This sequence originates from a woman aged 45-59 years with COVID-19, enrolled during active disease. The CDR3 DNA sequence: TGTGCCACCAGGACAGGGACGAACACTGAAGCTTTCTTT. This codes for CATRTGTNTEAFF.